This T cell receptor (beta chain) was obtained from a study of post-analysis software for immune sequencing data. The study's findings and limits: Four to six TRBV segments were more frequent in patients than controls; TRBV5-6, TRBV5-1 and TRBV20-1 belonged to this group. The study found significantly lower normalized Chao1 diversity in multiple sclerosis patients than in controls.

The sample holds a few counts of this clonotype. Its antigen is currently unknown. The V end was cut by 5 bases, the J end by 10 bases, with 12 bases between. This CDR3 contains 12 residues. Germline values: CDR1 MNHEY, CDR2 SVGEGT. Unique molecular identifiers were present in the TCR beta cDNA libraries. MiXCR, run by TCRdb on the PCR reads, gives a single entry per CDR3 protein. The data hold fewer than 850,000 distinct CDR3 sequences, with 25% to 30% observed a single time. Sample: blood. This chain joins TRBV6-2 or TRBV6-3 and TRBJ2-1, with D perhaps being TRBD1 or TRBD2 (5 bases each). The sequence was obtained from a girl aged 10-17 years with multiple sclerosis. CDR3 sequence reads: CASSVGRREQFF. DNA for the CDR3: TGTGCCAGCAGTGTGGGACGTCGAGAGCAGTTCTTC.